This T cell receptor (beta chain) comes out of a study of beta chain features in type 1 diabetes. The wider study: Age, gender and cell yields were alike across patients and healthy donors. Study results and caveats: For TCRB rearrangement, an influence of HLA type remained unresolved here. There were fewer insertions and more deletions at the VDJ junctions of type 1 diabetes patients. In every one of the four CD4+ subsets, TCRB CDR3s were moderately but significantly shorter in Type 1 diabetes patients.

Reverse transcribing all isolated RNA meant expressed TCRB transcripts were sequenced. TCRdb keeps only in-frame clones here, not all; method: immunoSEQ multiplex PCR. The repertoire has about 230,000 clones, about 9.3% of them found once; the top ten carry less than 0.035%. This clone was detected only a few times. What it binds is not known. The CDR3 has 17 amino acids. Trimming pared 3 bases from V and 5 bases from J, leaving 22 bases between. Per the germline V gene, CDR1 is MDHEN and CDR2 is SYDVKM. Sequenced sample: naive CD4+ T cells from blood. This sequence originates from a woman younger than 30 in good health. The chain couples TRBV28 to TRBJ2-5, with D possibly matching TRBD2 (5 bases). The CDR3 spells CASSLSRGVTRGETQYF. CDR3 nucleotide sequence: TGTGCCAGCAGTTTGAGCCGGGGTGTCACGCGTGGGGAGACCCAGTACTTC.